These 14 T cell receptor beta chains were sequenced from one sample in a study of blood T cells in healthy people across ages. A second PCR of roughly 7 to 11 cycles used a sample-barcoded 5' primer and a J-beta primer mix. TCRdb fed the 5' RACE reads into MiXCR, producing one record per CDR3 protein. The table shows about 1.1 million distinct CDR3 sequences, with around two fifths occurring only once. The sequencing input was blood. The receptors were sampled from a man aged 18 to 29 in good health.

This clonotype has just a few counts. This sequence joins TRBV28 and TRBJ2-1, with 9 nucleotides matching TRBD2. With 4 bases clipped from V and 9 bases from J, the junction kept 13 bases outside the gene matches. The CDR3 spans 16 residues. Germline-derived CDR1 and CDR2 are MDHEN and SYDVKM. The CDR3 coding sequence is TGTGCCAGCAGTTCCCCGGCGGGGGGGCTAATCTCTGAGCAGTTCTTC. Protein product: CASSSPAGGLISEQFF.

In DNA form, the CDR3 reads TGTGCCAGCAGCGTAGGGGGGGGAGTCTCCTACAATGAGCAGTACTTC. Translation: CASSVGGGVSYNEQYF. This chain connects TRBV9 to TRBJ2-7; 7 bases map to TRBD2. Germline V lookup: CDR1 SGDLS, CDR2 YYNGEE. This CDR3 region has 16 residues. J lost 7 bases, V lost 0 bases, and 13 bases had no gene match.

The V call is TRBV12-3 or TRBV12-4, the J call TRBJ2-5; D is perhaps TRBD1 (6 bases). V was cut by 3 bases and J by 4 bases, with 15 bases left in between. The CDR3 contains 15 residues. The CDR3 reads CASSLAPTGLETQYF. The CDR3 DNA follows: TGTGCCAGCAGTTTGGCCCCGACAGGTTTAGAGACCCAGTACTTC.

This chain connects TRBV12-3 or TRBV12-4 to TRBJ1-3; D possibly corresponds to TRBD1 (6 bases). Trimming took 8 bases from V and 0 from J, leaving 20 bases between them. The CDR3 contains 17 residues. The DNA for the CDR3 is TGTGCCAGCCGCCATCTACAGGGTGGAAACTCTGGAAACACCATATATTTT. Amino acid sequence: CASRHLQGGNSGNTIYF.

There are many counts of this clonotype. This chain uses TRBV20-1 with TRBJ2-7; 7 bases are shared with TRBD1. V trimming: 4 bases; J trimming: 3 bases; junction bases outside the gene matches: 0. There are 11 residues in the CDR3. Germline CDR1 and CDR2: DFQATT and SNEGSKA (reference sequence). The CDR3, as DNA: TGCAGTGCTAACAGGGGCTACGAGCAGTACTTC. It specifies CSANRGYEQYF.

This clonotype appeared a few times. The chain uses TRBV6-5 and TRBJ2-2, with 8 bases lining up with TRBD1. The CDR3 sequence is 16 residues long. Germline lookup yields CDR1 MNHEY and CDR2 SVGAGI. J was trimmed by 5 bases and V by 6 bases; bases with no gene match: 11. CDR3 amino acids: CASSTPQGARTGELFF. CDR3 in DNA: TGTGCCAGCAGCACTCCTCAGGGGGCAAGGACCGGGGAGCTGTTTTTT.

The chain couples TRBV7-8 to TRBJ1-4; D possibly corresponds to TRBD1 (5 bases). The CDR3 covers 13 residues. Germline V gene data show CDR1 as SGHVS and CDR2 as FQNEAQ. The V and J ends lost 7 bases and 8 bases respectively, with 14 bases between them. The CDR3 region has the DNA TGTGCCAGCACCCGGGGCCTGGGGGAAAAACTGTTTTTT. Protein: CASTRGLGEKLFF.

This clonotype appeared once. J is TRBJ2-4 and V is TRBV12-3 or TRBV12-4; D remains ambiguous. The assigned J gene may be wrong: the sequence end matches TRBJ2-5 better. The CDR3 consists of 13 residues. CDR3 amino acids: CASSFAQQETQYF. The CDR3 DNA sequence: TGTGCCAGCAGTTTCGCACAGCAAGAGACCCAGTACTTC.

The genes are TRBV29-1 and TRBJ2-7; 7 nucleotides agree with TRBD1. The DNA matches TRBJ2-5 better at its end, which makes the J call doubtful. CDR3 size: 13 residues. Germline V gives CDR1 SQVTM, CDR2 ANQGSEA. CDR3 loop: CSVSGTDLETQYF. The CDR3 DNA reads TGCAGCGTGTCCGGGACAGACCTTGAGACCCAGTACTTC.

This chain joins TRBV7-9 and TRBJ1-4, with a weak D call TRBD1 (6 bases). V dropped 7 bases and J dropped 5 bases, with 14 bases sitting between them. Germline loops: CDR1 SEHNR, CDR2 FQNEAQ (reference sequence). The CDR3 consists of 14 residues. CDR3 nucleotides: TGTGCCAGCAACTCAGGGGCCCGGAATGAAAAACTGTTTTTT. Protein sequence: CASNSGARNEKLFF.

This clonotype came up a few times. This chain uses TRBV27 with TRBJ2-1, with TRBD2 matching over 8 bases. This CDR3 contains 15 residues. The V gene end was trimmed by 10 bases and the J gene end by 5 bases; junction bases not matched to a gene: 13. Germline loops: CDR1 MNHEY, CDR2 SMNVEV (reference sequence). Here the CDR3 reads CATWLGLDSHNEQFF. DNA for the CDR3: TGTGCCACTTGGTTGGGACTAGACTCTCACAATGAGCAGTTCTTC.

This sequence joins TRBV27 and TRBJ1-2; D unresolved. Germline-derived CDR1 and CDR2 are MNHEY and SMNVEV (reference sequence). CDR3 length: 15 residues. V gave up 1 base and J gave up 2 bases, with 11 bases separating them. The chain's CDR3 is CASSLFPGRNYGYTF. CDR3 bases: TGTGCCAGCAGTTTATTCCCCGGGAGGAACTATGGCTACACCTTC.

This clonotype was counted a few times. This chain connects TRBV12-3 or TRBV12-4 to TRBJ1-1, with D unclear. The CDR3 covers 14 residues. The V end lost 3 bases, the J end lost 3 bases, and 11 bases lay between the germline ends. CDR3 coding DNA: TGTGCCAGCAGTTTTAGGAATCGGGACACTGAAGCTTTCTTT. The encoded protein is CASSFRNRDTEAFF.

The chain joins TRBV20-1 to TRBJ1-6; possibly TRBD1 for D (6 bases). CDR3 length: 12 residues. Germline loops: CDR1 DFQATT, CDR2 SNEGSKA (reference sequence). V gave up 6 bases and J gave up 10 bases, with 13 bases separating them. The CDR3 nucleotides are TGCAGTGCGGGGGGCGGGCAATCACCCCTCCACTTT. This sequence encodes CSAGGGQSPLHF.